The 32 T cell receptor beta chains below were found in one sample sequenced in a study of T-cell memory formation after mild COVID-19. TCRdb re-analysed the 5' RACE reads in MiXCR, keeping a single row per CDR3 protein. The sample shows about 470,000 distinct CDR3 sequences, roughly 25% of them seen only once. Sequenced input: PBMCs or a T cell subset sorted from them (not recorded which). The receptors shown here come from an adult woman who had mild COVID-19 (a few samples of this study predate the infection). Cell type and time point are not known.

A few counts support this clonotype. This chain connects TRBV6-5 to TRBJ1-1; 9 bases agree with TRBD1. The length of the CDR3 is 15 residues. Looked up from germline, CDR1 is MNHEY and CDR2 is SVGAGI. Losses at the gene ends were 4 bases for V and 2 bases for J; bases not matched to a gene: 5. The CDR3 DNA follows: TGTGCCAGCAGTTGGGGACAGGGCACAAACACTGAAGCTTTCTTT. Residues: CASSWGQGTNTEAFF.

CDR3 sequence: CASSLSNSPLHF. The CDR3 DNA sequence: TGTGCCAGCAGTTTATCGAATTCACCCCTCCACTTT. V usage is TRBV27 and J usage is TRBJ1-6; D is undetermined. CDR1 and CDR2 from the germline V gene are MNHEY and SMNVEV (reference sequence). There are 12 residues in the CDR3. V was pared by 0 bases and J by 7 bases, with 1 base between.

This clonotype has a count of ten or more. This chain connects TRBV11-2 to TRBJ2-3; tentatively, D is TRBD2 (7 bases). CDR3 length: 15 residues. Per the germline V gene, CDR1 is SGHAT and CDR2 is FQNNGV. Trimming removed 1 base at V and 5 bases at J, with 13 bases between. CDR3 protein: CASSLVGGPQDTQYF. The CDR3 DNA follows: TGTGCCAGCAGCTTAGTGGGGGGGCCGCAAGATACGCAGTATTTT.

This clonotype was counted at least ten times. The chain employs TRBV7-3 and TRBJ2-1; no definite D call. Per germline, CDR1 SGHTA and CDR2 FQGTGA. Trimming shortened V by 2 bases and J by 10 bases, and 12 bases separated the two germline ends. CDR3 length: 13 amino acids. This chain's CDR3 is CASSLSSGAEQFF. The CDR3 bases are TGTGCCAGCAGCTTATCTTCCGGAGCGGAGCAGTTCTTC.

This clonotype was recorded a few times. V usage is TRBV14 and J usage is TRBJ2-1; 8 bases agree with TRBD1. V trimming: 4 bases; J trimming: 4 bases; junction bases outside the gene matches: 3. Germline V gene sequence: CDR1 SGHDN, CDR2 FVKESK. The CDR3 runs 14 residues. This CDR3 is CASSRDRTYNEQFF. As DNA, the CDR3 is TGTGCCAGCAGCCGGGACAGGACATACAATGAGCAGTTCTTC. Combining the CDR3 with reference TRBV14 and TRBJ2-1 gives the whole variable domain EAGVTQFPSHSVIEKGQTVTLRCDPISGHDNLYWYRRVMGKEIKFLLHFVKESKQDESGMPNNRFLAERTGGTYSTLKVQPAELEDSGVYFCASSRDRTYNEQFFGPGTRLTVL.

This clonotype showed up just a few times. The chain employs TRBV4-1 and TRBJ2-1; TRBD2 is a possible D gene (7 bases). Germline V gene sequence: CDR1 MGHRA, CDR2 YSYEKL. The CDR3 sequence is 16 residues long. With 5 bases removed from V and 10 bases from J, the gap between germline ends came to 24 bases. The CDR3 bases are TGCGCCAGCAGCGCGATTCGGGGGGCCAGGATTTGGGAGCAGTTCTTC. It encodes CASSAIRGARIWEQFF.

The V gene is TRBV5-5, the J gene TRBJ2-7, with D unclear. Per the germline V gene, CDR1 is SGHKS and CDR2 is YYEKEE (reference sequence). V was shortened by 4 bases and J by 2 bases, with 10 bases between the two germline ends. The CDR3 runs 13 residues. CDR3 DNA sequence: TGTGCCAGCAGCCCCGGCGTCGCCTACGAGCAGTACTTC. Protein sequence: CASSPGVAYEQYF.

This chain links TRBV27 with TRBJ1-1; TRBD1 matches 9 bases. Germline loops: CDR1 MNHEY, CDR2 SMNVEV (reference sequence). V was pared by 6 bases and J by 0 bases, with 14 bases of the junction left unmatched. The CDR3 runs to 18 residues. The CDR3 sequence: CASSRTGGSLLLNTEAFF. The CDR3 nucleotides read TGTGCCAGCAGCAGAACAGGGGGCTCACTTTTATTGAACACTGAAGCTTTCTTT.

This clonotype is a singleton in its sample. The CDR3 bases are TGTGCCAGCAGCTTAGGGGTACAGGGCTCTGGGGCCAACGTCCTGACTTTC. Protein product: CASSLGVQGSGANVLTF. The chain carries TRBV11-2 and TRBJ2-6; the D gene is possibly TRBD1 (6 bases). Between the trimmed V and J ends, which lost 1 base and 0 bases, there was a span of 10 bases. CDR3 size: 17 residues. Germline CDR1 SGHAT, CDR2 FQNNGV.

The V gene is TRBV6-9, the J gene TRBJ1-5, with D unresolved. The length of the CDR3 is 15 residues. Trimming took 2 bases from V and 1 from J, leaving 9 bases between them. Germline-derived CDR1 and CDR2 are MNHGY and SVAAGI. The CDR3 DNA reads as TGTGCCAGCAGTTATCCGGGAACGAGCAATCAGCCCCAGCATTTT. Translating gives CASSYPGTSNQPQHF.

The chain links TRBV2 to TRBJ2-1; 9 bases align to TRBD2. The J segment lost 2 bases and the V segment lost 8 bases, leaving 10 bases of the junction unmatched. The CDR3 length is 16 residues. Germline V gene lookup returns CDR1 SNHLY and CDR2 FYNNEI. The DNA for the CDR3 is TGTGCCAGCCAAACTCCTAGCGGGGTAACCTACAATGAGCAGTTCTTC. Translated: CASQTPSGVTYNEQFF.

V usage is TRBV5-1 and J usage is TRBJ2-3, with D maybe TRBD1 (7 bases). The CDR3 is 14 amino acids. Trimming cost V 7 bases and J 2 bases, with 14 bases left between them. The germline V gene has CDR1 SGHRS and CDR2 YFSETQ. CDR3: CASAAGGTTDTQYF. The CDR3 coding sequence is TGCGCCAGCGCGGCAGGGGGGACCACAGATACGCAGTATTTT.

CDR3 amino acids: CASSYLGTDRYEQYF. CDR3 nucleotides: TGTGCCAGCAGTTACCTAGGGACAGACCGGTACGAGCAGTACTTC. The rearrangement links TRBV6-5 to TRBJ2-7, with 7 bases lining up with TRBD1. The CDR3 spans 15 residues. Trimming removed 2 bases from V and 4 bases from J; junction bases left unmatched: 8. In germline, CDR1 is MNHEY, CDR2 SVGAGI.

The CDR3: CASTLNSYKQFF. The CDR3 coding sequence is TGTGCCAGCACTCTCAACTCCTACAAGCAGTTCTTC. The chain is built from TRBV2 and TRBJ2-1; D is uncertain. The germline CDR1 and CDR2 sequences are SNHLY and FYNNEI. This CDR3 has 12 residues. Trimming removed 7 bases from V and 11 bases from J, with 15 bases in between. Full variable domain (missing parts from reference TRBV2 and TRBJ2-1): EPEVTQTPSHQVTQMGQEVILRCVPISNHLYFYWYRQILGQKVEFLVSFYNNEISEKSEIFDDQFSVERPDGSNFTLKIRSTKLEDSAMYFCASTLNSYKQFFGPGTRLTVL.

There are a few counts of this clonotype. In nucleotides, the CDR3 is TGTGCCAGCAGCCAAACTAGCGGGTCGTACCAAGAGACCCAGTACTTC. Translation gives CASSQTSGSYQETQYF. The chain employs TRBV7-6 and TRBJ2-5; 9 nucleotides agree with TRBD2. The V segment lost 5 bases and the J segment 0 bases; nucleotides outside the gene matches: 7. CDR1 and CDR2 (germline): SGHVS, FNYEAQ. There are 16 residues in the CDR3.

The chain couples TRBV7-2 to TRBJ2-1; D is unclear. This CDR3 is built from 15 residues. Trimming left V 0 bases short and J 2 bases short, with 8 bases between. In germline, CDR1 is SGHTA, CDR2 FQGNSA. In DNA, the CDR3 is TGTGCCAGCAGCTTAGCGCTGCCAGCCTACAATGAGCAGTTCTTC. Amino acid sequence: CASSLALPAYNEQFF.

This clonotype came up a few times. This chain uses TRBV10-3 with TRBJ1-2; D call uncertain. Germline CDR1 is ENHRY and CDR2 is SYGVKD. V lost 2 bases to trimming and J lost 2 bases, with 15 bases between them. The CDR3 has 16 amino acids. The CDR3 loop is CAISEPPDRINYGYTF. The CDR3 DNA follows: TGTGCCATCAGTGAGCCCCCGGATAGGATCAACTATGGCTACACCTTC.

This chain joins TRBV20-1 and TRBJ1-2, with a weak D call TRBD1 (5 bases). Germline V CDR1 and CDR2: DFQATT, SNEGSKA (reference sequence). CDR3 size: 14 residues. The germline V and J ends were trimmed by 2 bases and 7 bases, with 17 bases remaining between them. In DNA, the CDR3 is TGCAGTGCTAGATCTACAGGCGATGGTGGTGGCTACACCTTC. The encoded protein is CSARSTGDGGGYTF.

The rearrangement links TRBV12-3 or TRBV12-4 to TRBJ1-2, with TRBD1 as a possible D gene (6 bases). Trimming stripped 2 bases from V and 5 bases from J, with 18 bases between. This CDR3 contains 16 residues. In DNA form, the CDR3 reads TGTGCCAGCAGTTTAATCGGGGGGCGCCCAGGTTATGGCTACACCTTC. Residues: CASSLIGGRPGYGYTF.

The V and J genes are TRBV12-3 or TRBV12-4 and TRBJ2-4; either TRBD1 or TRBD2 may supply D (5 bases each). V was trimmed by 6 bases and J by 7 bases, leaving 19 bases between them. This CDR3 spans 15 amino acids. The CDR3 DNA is TGTGCCAGCAGCCATGAGGGGCCCTCTCGGAACATTCAGTACTTC. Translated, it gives CASSHEGPSRNIQYF.

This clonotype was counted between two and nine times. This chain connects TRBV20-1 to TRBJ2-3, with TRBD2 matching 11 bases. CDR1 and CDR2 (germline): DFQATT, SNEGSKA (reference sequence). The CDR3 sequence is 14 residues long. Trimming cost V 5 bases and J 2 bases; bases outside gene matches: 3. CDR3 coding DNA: TGCAGTGCTTATAGCGGGGGGGCCACAGATACGCAGTATTTT. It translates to CSAYSGGATDTQYF.

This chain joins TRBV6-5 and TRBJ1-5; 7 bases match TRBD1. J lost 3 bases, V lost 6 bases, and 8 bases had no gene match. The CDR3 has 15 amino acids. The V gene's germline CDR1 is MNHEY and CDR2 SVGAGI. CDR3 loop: CASRMHRGINQPQHF. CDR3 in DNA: TGTGCCAGCAGGATGCACAGGGGCATCAATCAGCCCCAGCATTTT.

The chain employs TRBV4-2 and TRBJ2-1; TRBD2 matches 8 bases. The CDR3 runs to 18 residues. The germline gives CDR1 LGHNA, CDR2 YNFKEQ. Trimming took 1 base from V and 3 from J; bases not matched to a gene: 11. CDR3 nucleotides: TGTGCCAGCAGCCAAGCTGGAACTAGCGGAGAGCACTACAATGAGCAGTTCTTC. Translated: CASSQAGTSGEHYNEQFF.

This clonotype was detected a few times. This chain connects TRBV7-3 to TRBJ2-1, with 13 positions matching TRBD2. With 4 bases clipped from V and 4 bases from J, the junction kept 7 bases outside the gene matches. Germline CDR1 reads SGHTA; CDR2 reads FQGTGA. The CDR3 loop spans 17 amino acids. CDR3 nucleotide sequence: TGTGCCAGCAGCTCCCCGGGGACTAGCGGGACATACAATGAGCAGTTCTTC. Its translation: CASSSPGTSGTYNEQFF.

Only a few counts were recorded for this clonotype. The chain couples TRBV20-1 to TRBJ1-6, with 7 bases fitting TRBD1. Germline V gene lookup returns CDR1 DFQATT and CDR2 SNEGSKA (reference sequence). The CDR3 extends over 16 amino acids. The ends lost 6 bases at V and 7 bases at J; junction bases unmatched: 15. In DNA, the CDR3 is TGCAGTGCGACCACAGATAAGGGGGCAAAAAATTCACCCCTCCACTTT. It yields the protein CSATTDKGAKNSPLHF.

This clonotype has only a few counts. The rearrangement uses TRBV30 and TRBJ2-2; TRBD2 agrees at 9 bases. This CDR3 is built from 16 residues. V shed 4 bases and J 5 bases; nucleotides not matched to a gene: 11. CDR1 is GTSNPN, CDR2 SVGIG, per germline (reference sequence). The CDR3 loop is CAWIPLAGFSTGELFF. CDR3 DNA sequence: TGTGCCTGGATTCCGCTAGCGGGGTTCTCAACCGGGGAGCTGTTTTTT. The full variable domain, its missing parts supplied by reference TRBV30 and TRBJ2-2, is SQTIHQWPATLVQPVGSPLSLECTVEGTSNPNLYWYRQAAGRGLQLLFYSVGIGQISSEVPQNLSASRPQDRQFILSSKKLLLSDSGFYLCAWIPLAGFSTGELFFGEGSRLTVL.

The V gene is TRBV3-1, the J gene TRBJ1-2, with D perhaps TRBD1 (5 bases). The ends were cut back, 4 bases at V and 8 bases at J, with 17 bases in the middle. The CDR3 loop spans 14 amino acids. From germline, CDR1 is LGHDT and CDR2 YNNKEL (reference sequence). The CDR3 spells CASSPVGRRDGYTF. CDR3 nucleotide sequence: TGTGCCAGCAGCCCCGTAGGACGGAGGGACGGCTACACCTTC.

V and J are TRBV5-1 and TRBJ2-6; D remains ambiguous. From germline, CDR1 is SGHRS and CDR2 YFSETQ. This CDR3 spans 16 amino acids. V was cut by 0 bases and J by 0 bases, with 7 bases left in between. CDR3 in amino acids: CASSLVQTSGANVLTF. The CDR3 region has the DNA TGCGCCAGCAGCTTGGTCCAGACCTCTGGGGCCAACGTCCTGACTTTC.

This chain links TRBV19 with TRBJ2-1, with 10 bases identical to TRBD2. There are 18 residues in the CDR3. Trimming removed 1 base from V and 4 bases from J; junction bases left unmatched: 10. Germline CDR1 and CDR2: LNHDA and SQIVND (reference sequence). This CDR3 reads CASSIGGLGTSVYNEQFF. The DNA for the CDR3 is TGTGCCAGTAGTATAGGGGGCTTGGGGACTAGCGTTTACAATGAGCAGTTCTTC.

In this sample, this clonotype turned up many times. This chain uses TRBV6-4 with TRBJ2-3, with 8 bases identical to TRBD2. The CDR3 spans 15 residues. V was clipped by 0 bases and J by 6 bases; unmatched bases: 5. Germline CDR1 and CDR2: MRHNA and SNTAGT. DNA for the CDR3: TGTGCCAGCAGTGACTCGAGCGGGGGTGGGGATACGCAGTATTTT. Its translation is CASSDSSGGGDTQYF.

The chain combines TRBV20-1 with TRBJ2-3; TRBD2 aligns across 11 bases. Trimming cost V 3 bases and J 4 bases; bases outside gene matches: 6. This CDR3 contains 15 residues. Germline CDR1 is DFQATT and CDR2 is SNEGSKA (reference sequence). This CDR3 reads CSARSSGRASDTQYF. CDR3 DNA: TGCAGTGCTAGGAGTAGCGGGAGGGCCTCAGATACGCAGTATTTT.

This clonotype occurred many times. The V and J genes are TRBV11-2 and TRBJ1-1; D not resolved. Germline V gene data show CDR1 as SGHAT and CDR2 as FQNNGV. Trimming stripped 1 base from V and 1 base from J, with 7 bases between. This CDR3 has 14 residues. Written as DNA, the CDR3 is TGTGCCAGCAGCTTAGGGTCCGCGAACACTGAAGCTTTCTTT. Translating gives CASSLGSANTEAFF.